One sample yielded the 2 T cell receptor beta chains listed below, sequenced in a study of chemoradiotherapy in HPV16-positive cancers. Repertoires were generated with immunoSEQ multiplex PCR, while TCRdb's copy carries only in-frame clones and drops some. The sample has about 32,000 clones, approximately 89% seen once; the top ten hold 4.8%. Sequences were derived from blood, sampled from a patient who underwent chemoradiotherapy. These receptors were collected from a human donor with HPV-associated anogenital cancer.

The DNA of the CDR3 is TGCGCCAGCAGCCCCGGAGGCGGGAGGACCTACAATGAGCAGTTCTTC. It yields the protein CASSPGGGRTYNEQFF. The chain has TRBV4-1 and TRBJ2-1; 8 nucleotides agree with TRBD2. V lost 4 bases, J lost 2 bases, and 7 bases stayed unmatched. The CDR3 is 16 amino acids. The germline V gene encodes CDR1 MGHRA and CDR2 YSYEKL.

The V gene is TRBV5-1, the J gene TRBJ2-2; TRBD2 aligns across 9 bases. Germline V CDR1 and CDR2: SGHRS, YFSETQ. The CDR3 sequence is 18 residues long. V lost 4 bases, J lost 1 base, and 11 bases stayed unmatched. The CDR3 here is CASSPTIAGEQNTGELFF. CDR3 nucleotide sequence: TGCGCCAGCAGCCCGACTATAGCGGGGGAGCAGAACACCGGGGAGCTGTTTTTT.